This entry lists 12 T cell receptor beta chains sequenced from one sample in a study of cytomegalovirus exposure and HLA in healthy donors. The PCR made use of 60 Vbeta and 13 Jbeta primers. TCRdb's copy holds only in-frame clones and misses some; the assay was immunoSEQ multiplex PCR. The sample lists under 250,000 clones; around 73% were seen once. The sample comprised PBMCs. The receptors derive from a male donor in good health and CMV-seronegative.

The gene calls are TRBV2 and TRBJ2-2, with TRBD1 identical over 8 bases. Germline V gene data show CDR1 as SNHLY and CDR2 as FYNNEI. V was pared by 7 bases and J by 7 bases, with 8 bases of the junction left unmatched. The CDR3 has 14 amino acids. As DNA, the CDR3 is TGTGCCAGCAAGACAGGGGTATTCCACGGGGAGCTGTTTTTT. Its translation is CASKTGVFHGELFF.

The V and J genes are TRBV7-3 and TRBJ1-1, with 9 bases that match TRBD1. This CDR3 contains 16 residues. Germline trimming cut 4 bases from V and 1 base from J; bases unmatched to any gene: 7. Germline-derived CDR1 and CDR2 are SGHTA and FQGTGA. In DNA form, the CDR3 reads TGTGCCAGCAGCTCGTACAGGGGGCAGGGGAACACTGAAGCTTTCTTT. This translates into CASSSYRGQGNTEAFF.

The chain is built from TRBV9 and TRBJ2-1; 10 nucleotides align to TRBD2. V was pared by 4 bases and J by 6 bases, with 10 bases of the junction left unmatched. In germline, CDR1 is SGDLS, CDR2 YYNGEE. The CDR3 extends over 16 amino acids. CDR3 sequence: CASSTGGLASSNEQFF. The CDR3 DNA reads as TGTGCCAGCAGCACCGGGGGACTAGCGAGTTCCAATGAGCAGTTCTTC.

V and J are TRBV5-4 and TRBJ2-1; TRBD2 agrees at 13 bases. The length of the CDR3 is 16 residues. V lost 3 bases, J lost 7 bases, and 7 bases stayed unmatched. Germline lookup yields CDR1 SGHNT and CDR2 YYREEE (reference sequence). The CDR3 DNA reads as TGTGCCAGCAGCTCTGGACTAGCGGGAGATATTAATGAGCAGTTCTTC. Amino acids: CASSSGLAGDINEQFF. Based on the CDR3 plus reference TRBV5-4 and TRBJ2-1, the full variable domain is ETGVTQSPTHLIKTRGQQVTLRCSSQSGHNTVSWYQQALGQGPQFIFQYYREEENGRGNFPPRFSGLQFPNYSSELNVNALELDDSALYLCASSSGLAGDINEQFFGPGTRLTVL.

Concerning this clone: Distinct nucleotide sequences in the sample also encode this CDR3. The chain joins TRBV7-9 to TRBJ2-7; 7 nucleotides line up with TRBD1. The length of the CDR3 is 15 residues. With 5 bases clipped from V and 3 bases from J, the junction kept 10 bases outside the gene matches. The germline V gene encodes CDR1 SEHNR and CDR2 FQNEAQ (reference sequence). CDR3 sequence: CASSAVDRGLYEQYF. Here the CDR3 DNA reads TGTGCCAGCAGCGCCGTAGATAGGGGGCTCTACGAGCAGTACTTC.

The CDR3 DNA sequence: TGTGCCAGCAGCTTAGCGGGGGGGAGCACTGAAGCTTTCTTT. Amino acids: CASSLAGGSTEAFF. This sequence joins TRBV7-6 and TRBJ1-1, with a possible D match to TRBD1 (5 bases). This CDR3 has 14 residues. Trimming took off 0 bases at V and 4 bases at J, with 9 bases between the two ends. CDR1 SGHVS and CDR2 FNYEAQ come from the germline V gene.

The chain couples TRBV2 to TRBJ2-1; TRBD2 matches at 8 bases. The CDR3 loop spans 19 amino acids. Trimming removed 3 bases from V and 4 bases from J; junction bases left unmatched: 17. CDR1 and CDR2 from the germline V gene are SNHLY and FYNNEI. CDR3 residues: CASSDVAGRPQGTYNEQFF. The CDR3 nucleotides read TGTGCCAGCAGTGACGTAGCGGGAAGACCCCAGGGAACTTACAATGAGCAGTTCTTC.

In its sample, this clone was seen a few times. This chain joins TRBV18 and TRBJ2-5; D is uncertain. There are 14 residues in the CDR3. Looked up from germline, CDR1 is KGHSH and CDR2 is LQKENI. With 5 bases removed from V and 5 bases from J, the gap between germline ends came to 15 bases. The CDR3 sequence is CASSRSAVRETQYF. As DNA, the CDR3 is TGTGCCAGCTCAAGGTCCGCGGTTCGGGAGACCCAGTACTTC.

The gene calls are TRBV9 and TRBJ2-7, with TRBD2 as a possible D gene (7 bases). Deletions cut 0 bases from V and 7 bases from J, with 20 bases between. This CDR3 spans 16 amino acids. Germline V lookup: CDR1 SGDLS, CDR2 YYNGEE. The CDR3 coding sequence is TGTGCCAGCAGCGTAGAGGTGTTGGGGGGGCTAGGGGAGCAGTACTTC. Translating gives CASSVEVLGGLGEQYF.

This chain connects TRBV25-1 to TRBJ2-1; a possible D gene is TRBD2 (5 bases). The CDR3 contains 15 residues. CDR1 and CDR2 (germline): MGHDK, SYGVNS. V dropped 5 bases and J dropped 0 bases, with 11 bases sitting between them. This CDR3 is CASSTRRSSYNEQFF. CDR3 bases: TGTGCCAGCAGTACACGGAGGAGCTCCTACAATGAGCAGTTCTTC.

J is TRBJ2-5 and V is TRBV5-1, with D tentatively TRBD2 (6 bases). V lost 4 bases and J 3 bases, leaving 10 bases between the germline ends. The CDR3 is 13 amino acids. The V gene's germline CDR1 is SGHRS and CDR2 YFSETQ. CDR3 in amino acids: CASSRDLKETQYF. CDR3 in DNA: TGCGCCAGCAGCCGGGACTTGAAAGAGACCCAGTACTTC.

This clone has just one count. The V gene is TRBV18, the J gene TRBJ2-7, with 7 nucleotides matching TRBD1. Germline lookup yields CDR1 KGHSH and CDR2 LQKENI. The CDR3 sequence is 14 residues long. V lost 3 bases and J lost 2; bases outside the gene matches: 4. The CDR3 loop is CASSPSTGTYEQYF. In DNA, the CDR3 is TGTGCCAGCTCACCTTCGACAGGGACCTACGAGCAGTACTTC.